The 8 T cell receptor beta chains below all came from one sample that was sequenced in a study of cytomegalovirus exposure and HLA in healthy donors. The PCR made use of 60 Vbeta and 13 Jbeta primers. Data came from immunoSEQ multiplex PCR; TCRdb stores just in-frame clones and leaves some out. Of 150,000 to 200,000 clones listed, about four fifths are singletons. Specimen: PBMCs. All receptors come from a woman between 40 and 50 years old in good health and CMV-seronegative.

The chain links TRBV6-6 to TRBJ2-2, with D possibly being TRBD2 (6 bases). CDR3 length: 14 residues. CDR1 is MNHNY and CDR2 is SVGAGI in the germline V gene (reference sequence). V was pared by 6 bases and J by 0 bases, with 8 bases between. CDR3 coding DNA: TGTGCCAGCAGCCCGGGAGCGAACACCGGGGAGCTGTTTTTT. It specifies CASSPGANTGELFF.

V usage is TRBV7-6 and J usage is TRBJ2-1, with 16 bases identical to TRBD2. Germline values: CDR1 SGHVS, CDR2 FNYEAQ. The CDR3 is 19 amino acids. J lost 8 bases, V lost 0 bases, and 10 bases had no gene match. This CDR3 reads CASSLAGTSGRASVHEQFF. CDR3 nucleotide sequence: TGTGCCAGCAGCTTAGCCGGGACTAGCGGGAGGGCCTCGGTCCATGAGCAGTTCTTC.

The chain recombines TRBV27 with TRBJ1-6, with unresolved D. The ends were cut back, 8 bases at V and 9 bases at J, with 14 bases in the middle. The CDR3 extends over 13 amino acids. Per germline, CDR1 MNHEY and CDR2 SMNVEV (reference sequence). The CDR3 spells CASFRGWTSPLHF. In DNA form, the CDR3 reads TGTGCCAGCTTCCGGGGTTGGACTTCACCCCTCCACTTT.

This clone showed up just once. The J gene is TRBJ2-7, the V gene TRBV5-4, with D perhaps matching TRBD1 (6 bases). CDR3 size: 18 residues. Trimming stripped 1 base from V and 7 bases from J, with 27 bases between. In germline, CDR1 is SGHNT, CDR2 YYREEE (reference sequence). The CDR3: CASSLLGGGDKGWVEQYF. The CDR3 DNA sequence: TGTGCCAGCAGCTTGCTTGGAGGTGGGGACAAGGGATGGGTAGAGCAGTACTTC.

Turning to this clone: One end of the junction does not line up with germline, which may come from a read error. The V call is TRBV7-9, the J call TRBJ2-6; weak D call: TRBD1 (6 bases). This CDR3 has 18 amino acids. Germline V lookup: CDR1 SEHNR, CDR2 FQNEAQ (reference sequence). The CDR3, as DNA: TGTTCCAGCAGCTTAGGTCCTCTTCAGGGGTCTGGGGCCAACGTCCTGACTTTC. It is translated as CSSSLGPLQGSGANVLTF.

The rearrangement joins TRBV7-2 to TRBJ1-1; D possibly corresponds to TRBD1 (6 bases). This CDR3 comprises 17 residues. Germline loops: CDR1 SGHTA, CDR2 FQGNSA. V lost 9 bases and J lost 4, with 27 bases in between. CDR3 residues: CASTAWDIGVVGTEAFF. In DNA, the CDR3 is TGTGCCAGTACTGCCTGGGACATAGGGGTGGTGGGCACTGAAGCTTTCTTT.

The chain joins TRBV4-1 to TRBJ2-7; no clear D gene. Germline V gives CDR1 MGHRA, CDR2 YSYEKL. This CDR3 has 16 amino acids. Trimming took off 5 bases at V and 2 bases at J, with 19 bases between the two ends. This chain's CDR3 is CASSYEQPPKPYEQYF. The CDR3 DNA is TGCGCCAGCAGCTACGAACAGCCACCGAAACCCTACGAGCAGTACTTC.

The chain employs TRBV6-5 and TRBJ1-2, with a weak D call TRBD1 (6 bases). V was clipped by 7 bases and J by 8 bases, with 14 bases between them. Germline CDR1 reads MNHEY; CDR2 reads SVGAGI. The CDR3 has 12 residues. The CDR3 nucleotides are TGTGCCAGCACGCCCTGGACAGCGGGCTACACCTTC. Encoded protein: CASTPWTAGYTF.